The 32 T cell receptor beta chains given below trace back to one sample, sequenced in a study of cytomegalovirus exposure and HLA in healthy donors. Amplification used 60 Vbeta primers and 13 Jbeta primers. Method: immunoSEQ multiplex PCR; TCRdb's copy keeps in-frame clones and lacks some. The repertoire holds under 200,000 clones, with around 80% as singletons. The sequenced sample was PBMCs. Source of these receptors: a woman in her fifties or sixties in good health and CMV-seronegative.

The chain has TRBV6-1 and TRBJ1-3; 7 positions match TRBD1. Looked up from germline, CDR1 is MNHNS and CDR2 is SASEGT. With 7 bases clipped from V and 2 bases from J, the junction kept 5 bases outside the gene matches. The CDR3 is 14 residues long. The CDR3 loop reads CASIKGATGNTIYF. The DNA for the CDR3 is TGTGCCAGCATTAAGGGGGCAACTGGAAACACCATATATTTT.

A note on this clone: The junction shows a germline mismatch at one end, possibly a read error. The chain has TRBV15 and TRBJ2-1, with TRBD2 identical over 7 bases. Germline V CDR1 and CDR2: LNHNV, YYDKDF (reference sequence). This CDR3 contains 14 residues. CDR3 region: CATNPGGGYNEQFF. The CDR3 DNA is TGTGCAACCAATCCTGGCGGGGGCTACAATGAGCAGTTCTTC.

This chain links TRBV2 with TRBJ2-3; 13 positions match TRBD2. This CDR3 region has 18 residues. The V gene end was trimmed by 5 bases and the J gene end by 1 base; junction bases not matched to a gene: 9. Germline CDR1 reads SNHLY; CDR2 reads FYNNEI. This CDR3 is CASSPTSGGARGTDTQYF. The CDR3 DNA follows: TGTGCCAGCAGTCCTACTAGCGGGGGGGCCCGTGGCACAGATACGCAGTATTTT.

The gene calls are TRBV5-1 and TRBJ1-2; no clear D gene. CDR1 is SGHRS, CDR2 YFSETQ, per germline. The length of the CDR3 is 13 residues. With 2 bases removed from V and 8 bases from J, the gap between germline ends came to 13 bases. The CDR3 sequence is CASSLSSSEGYTF. The CDR3 nucleotides are TGCGCCAGCAGCTTATCAAGTAGTGAGGGCTACACCTTC.

The V call is TRBV29-1, the J call TRBJ2-1; 13 nucleotides align to TRBD2. V lost 4 bases, J lost 8 bases, and 11 bases stayed unmatched. Germline V gene sequence: CDR1 SQVTM, CDR2 ANQGSEA. CDR3 size: 16 residues. The CDR3 bases are TGCAGCGTTGCCGGGACTAGCGGGACTCTTCGCGATGAGCAGTTCTTC. Encoded protein: CSVAGTSGTLRDEQFF.

The rearrangement links TRBV28 to TRBJ1-5; D unresolved. The germline V gene encodes CDR1 MDHEN and CDR2 SYDVKM. The CDR3 has 14 residues. V was shortened by 8 bases and J by 1 base, with 12 bases between the two germline ends. The CDR3 DNA reads TGTGCCAGCGAGGGAGGTAACAGCAATCAGCCCCAGCATTTT. Protein sequence: CASEGGNSNQPQHF.

The chain recombines TRBV4-1 with TRBJ2-1; 11 bases line up with TRBD2. Trimming removed 5 bases from V and 3 bases from J; junction bases left unmatched: 12. The CDR3 totals 18 residues. Germline CDR1 reads MGHRA; CDR2 reads YSYEKL. CDR3 residues: CASSKSGVAGGNYNEQFF. The CDR3 coding sequence is TGCGCCAGCAGCAAAAGTGGTGTAGCGGGAGGGAACTACAATGAGCAGTTCTTC.

The CDR3 DNA sequence: TGTGCCAGCAGCTACGACTACGACAATGAGCAGTTCTTC. Its protein is CASSYDYDNEQFF. The V and J genes are TRBV5-6 and TRBJ2-1, with a tentative D call TRBD2 (5 bases). Germline V CDR1 and CDR2: SGHDT, YYEEEE. The V gene lost 3 bases and the J gene lost 5 bases, with 9 bases spanning the gap. The CDR3 has 13 amino acids.

The chain joins TRBV25-1 to TRBJ1-3, with D hard to call. The CDR3 covers 16 residues. The germline CDR1 and CDR2 sequences are MGHDK and SYGVNS. Trimming took 4 bases from V and 2 from J, leaving 15 bases between them. The CDR3 DNA reads TGTGCCAGCAGTGGGACTTTCCAAGTCGCTGGAAACACCATATATTTT. It translates to CASSGTFQVAGNTIYF. The entire variable domain, with the rest obtained from reference TRBV25-1 and TRBJ1-3, is as follows: EADIYQTPRYLVIGTGKKITLECSQTMGHDKMYWYQQDPGMELHLIHYSYGVNSTEKGDLSSESTVSRIRTEHFPLTLESARPSHTSQYLCASSGTFQVAGNTIYFGEGSWLTVV.

The chain employs TRBV5-6 and TRBJ2-1; D ambiguous. V was clipped by 4 bases and J by 0 bases, with 23 bases between them. The CDR3 loop spans 19 amino acids. The germline V gene encodes CDR1 SGHDT and CDR2 YYEEEE. CDR3 region: CASSQDPLRAGVSYNEQFF. The CDR3, as DNA: TGTGCCAGCAGCCAAGACCCCCTTCGTGCCGGAGTCTCCTACAATGAGCAGTTCTTC.

The chain recombines TRBV19 with TRBJ1-5, with TRBD1 matching over 8 bases. CDR1 is LNHDA and CDR2 is SQIVND in the germline V gene (reference sequence). This CDR3 comprises 12 residues. V lost 10 bases to trimming and J lost 6 bases; unmatched junction nucleotides: 5. The CDR3 sequence: CATRTGTQPQHF. The CDR3 bases are TGTGCCACTAGGACAGGGACTCAGCCCCAGCATTTT.

J is TRBJ2-7 and V is TRBV5-5; possible D gene TRBD1, 6 bases. Trimming cost V 4 bases and J 3 bases, with 20 bases left between them. The CDR3 loop spans 16 amino acids. Germline V gene lookup returns CDR1 SGHKS and CDR2 YYEKEE (reference sequence). The CDR3 loop is CASSPLGRGGLYEQYF. DNA of the CDR3: TGTGCCAGCAGCCCGCTGGGCAGGGGTGGTCTCTACGAGCAGTACTTC.

The count of this clone is one. J is TRBJ2-2 and V is TRBV11-2; D is undetermined. Per the germline V gene, CDR1 is SGHAT and CDR2 is FQNNGV. The CDR3 is 14 residues long. V was shortened by 6 bases and J by 3 bases, with 11 bases between the two germline ends. CDR3 sequence reads: CASRPTGYTGELFF. CDR3 nucleotides: TGTGCCAGCAGACCTACTGGTTACACCGGGGAGCTGTTTTTT.

The genes are TRBV5-6 and TRBJ1-3, with a weak D call TRBD1 (5 bases). The length of the CDR3 is 16 residues. Germline V gene sequence: CDR1 SGHDT, CDR2 YYEEEE. V gave up 1 base and J gave up 7 bases, with 18 bases separating them. The CDR3 reads CASSLSAWGVGNTIYF. CDR3 bases: TGTGCCAGCAGCTTGTCCGCCTGGGGCGTCGGGAACACCATATATTTT.

This chain links TRBV6-1 with TRBJ2-7; D ambiguous. The length of the CDR3 is 11 residues. Trimming pared 5 bases from V and 6 bases from J, leaving 8 bases between. Germline V gene data show CDR1 as MNHNS and CDR2 as SASEGT. DNA for the CDR3: TGTGCCAGCAGTTCCCTGGCCGAGCAGTACTTC. This gives the protein CASSSLAEQYF.

This rearrangement joins TRBV5-5 to TRBJ2-2, with 15 positions matching TRBD2. After removal of 4 bases from V and 3 bases from J, the junction contained 10 bases not matched to a gene. The V gene's germline CDR1 is SGHKS and CDR2 YYEKEE (reference sequence). The CDR3 is 19 residues long. The CDR3 is CASSPAPGLAGGHTGELFF. DNA for the CDR3: TGTGCCAGCAGCCCCGCGCCGGGACTAGCGGGGGGACACACCGGGGAGCTGTTTTTT.

Only a few counts were recorded for this clone. The J gene is TRBJ1-1, the V gene TRBV5-6; perhaps TRBD1 as D (6 bases). V dropped 4 bases and J dropped 8 bases, with 18 bases sitting between them. CDR3 length: 14 amino acids. CDR1 and CDR2 from the germline V gene are SGHDT and YYEEEE. This CDR3 is CASSIPYRAKEAFF. The CDR3, as DNA: TGTGCCAGCAGCATCCCCTACAGGGCCAAAGAAGCTTTCTTT.

The gene calls are TRBV7-9 and TRBJ1-6; D not resolved. Per germline, CDR1 SEHNR and CDR2 FQNEAQ (reference sequence). The CDR3 has 16 amino acids. V was cut by 4 bases and J by 3 bases, with 13 bases left in between. The CDR3 spells CASSSDPRNYNSPLHF. Here the CDR3 DNA reads TGTGCCAGCAGCTCAGACCCGAGGAACTATAATTCACCCCTCCACTTT.

The rearrangement joins TRBV7-3 to TRBJ2-1, with 7 bases lining up with TRBD2. CDR1 SGHTA and CDR2 FQGTGA come from the germline V gene. The CDR3 has 15 amino acids. Trimming removed 2 bases from V and 3 bases from J; junction bases left unmatched: 4. The CDR3 nucleotides are TGTGCCAGCAGCTTAGGCGGGGGAAACTACAATGAGCAGTTCTTC. Translating it yields CASSLGGGNYNEQFF.

The J gene is TRBJ1-1, the V gene TRBV10-3; TRBD1 is a possible D gene (5 bases). The CDR3 covers 16 residues. The V gene lost 0 bases and the J gene lost 5 bases, with 16 bases spanning the gap. Germline assignment: CDR1 ENHRY and CDR2 SYGVKD. The chain's CDR3 is CAISESSIGGRTEAFF. CDR3 nucleotide sequence: TGTGCCATCAGTGAGTCCTCAATTGGGGGGAGGACTGAAGCTTTCTTT.

This rearrangement joins TRBV27 to TRBJ2-5; 9 nucleotides align to TRBD1. The germline gives CDR1 MNHEY, CDR2 SMNVEV (reference sequence). The CDR3 totals 13 residues. The junction had 9 bases not matched to a gene; V was cut back by 5 bases and J by 11 bases. The CDR3 nucleotides read TGTGCCAGCAGTCAGGGACAGGGATTGGGGCAGTACTTC. This codes for CASSQGQGLGQYF.

V gene TRBV11-3 combines with J gene TRBJ2-2; D gene ambiguous. This CDR3 has 15 amino acids. Trimming pared 4 bases from V and 2 bases from J, leaving 11 bases between. CDR1 and CDR2 from the germline V gene are SGHNT and YENEEA. Here the CDR3 DNA reads TGTGCCAGCAGCTCTGGCACAGTTAACACCGGGGAGCTGTTTTTT. The encoded protein is CASSSGTVNTGELFF.

The CDR3 is CASSLGDRNQPQHF. CDR3 sequence (DNA): TGCGCCAGCAGCTTGGGGGACAGAAATCAGCCCCAGCATTTT. V usage is TRBV5-1 and J usage is TRBJ1-5; 7 bases are a match to TRBD1. With 0 bases clipped from V and 4 bases from J, the junction kept 1 base outside the gene matches. The CDR3 spans 14 residues. Germline CDR1 and CDR2: SGHRS and YFSETQ.

The chain joins TRBV9 to TRBJ2-5, with D unresolved. From germline, CDR1 is SGDLS and CDR2 YYNGEE. The CDR3 is made up of 14 amino acids. V was shortened by 0 bases and J by 2 bases, with 8 bases between the two germline ends. The DNA for the CDR3 is TGTGCCAGCAGCGTAGATAGTCCGCAAGAGACCCAGTACTTC. Its translation is CASSVDSPQETQYF.

This chain uses TRBV4-1 with TRBJ2-7, with no clear D. Germline CDR1 is MGHRA and CDR2 is YSYEKL. The V end was cut by 0 bases, the J end by 0 bases, with 6 bases between. The CDR3 is 14 residues long. The CDR3 DNA follows: TGCGCCAGCAGCCAAGAGGGCAGCTCCTACGAGCAGTACTTC. This translates into CASSQEGSSYEQYF.

This clone was recorded once. This sequence joins TRBV29-1 and TRBJ2-3, with 11 bases matching TRBD1. This CDR3 region has 15 residues. The trim removed 4 bases at V and 6 bases at J, leaving 9 bases unmatched. Germline lookup yields CDR1 SQVTM and CDR2 ANQGSEA. The CDR3 DNA reads as TGCAGCGTTGGGACAGGGGGCCGGCGAGGCGATACGCAGTATTTT. Translating it yields CSVGTGGRRGDTQYF.

V is TRBV6-5 and J is TRBJ1-1; D perhaps matches TRBD1 (5 bases). CDR3 length: 13 residues. V was cut by 4 bases and J by 7 bases, with 13 bases left in between. Germline V gene data show CDR1 as MNHEY and CDR2 as SVGAGI. The CDR3 bases are TGTGCCAGCAGTTCCCTAAGGGGAAATGAAGCTTTCTTT. Its translation is CASSSLRGNEAFF.

The CDR3 sequence: CASSLGQGVTGELFF. In nucleotides, the CDR3 is TGCGCCAGCAGCCTGGGACAGGGGGTCACCGGGGAGCTGTTTTTT. V usage is TRBV4-1 and J usage is TRBJ2-2; TRBD1 matches 11 bases. The CDR3 contains 15 residues. The J segment lost 4 bases and the V segment lost 4 bases, leaving 2 bases of the junction unmatched. Germline V lookup: CDR1 MGHRA, CDR2 YSYEKL.

The J gene is TRBJ1-5, the V gene TRBV28, with unresolved D. The V end was cut by 3 bases, the J end by 3 bases, with 12 bases between. Germline assignment: CDR1 MDHEN and CDR2 SYDVKM. CDR3 length: 15 residues. The CDR3 loop is CASSFHGQNNQPQHF. CDR3 nucleotide sequence: TGTGCCAGCAGTTTCCATGGGCAGAACAATCAGCCCCAGCATTTT.

This chain connects TRBV5-1 to TRBJ1-6; D unclear. The V gene lost 0 bases and the J gene lost 5 bases, with 6 bases spanning the gap. Germline CDR1 reads SGHRS; CDR2 reads YFSETQ. The CDR3 spans 14 residues. DNA of the CDR3: TGCGCCAGCAGCTTGGACAACGATAATTCACCCCTCCACTTT. This sequence encodes CASSLDNDNSPLHF.

This CDR3 reads CASSFRAVANTGELFF. As DNA, the CDR3 is TGTGCCAGCAGTTTTCGAGCCGTCGCGAACACCGGGGAGCTGTTTTTT. This chain uses TRBV27 with TRBJ2-2; D is undetermined. The CDR3 consists of 16 residues. Between the trimmed V and J ends, which lost 3 bases and 0 bases, there was a span of 11 bases. Germline values: CDR1 MNHEY, CDR2 SMNVEV (reference sequence).

The chain has TRBV2 and TRBJ2-5, with no clear D. This CDR3 spans 14 amino acids. V shed 3 bases and J shed 2 bases, with 10 bases lying between them. Looked up from germline, CDR1 is SNHLY and CDR2 is FYNNEI. The chain's CDR3 is CASSDPLTQETQYF. CDR3 nucleotides: TGTGCCAGCAGTGATCCATTAACTCAAGAGACCCAGTACTTC.